These 17 T cell receptor beta chains originate from one sample sequenced in a study of CD8+CD57+ T cells in acquired aplastic anemia. Sequenced patients had shown CD8+CD57+ cell expansion by flow cytometry. Template material for TCR beta VDJ and CDR3 profiling consisted of genomic DNA. TCRdb processed the reads anew with MiXCR; each CDR3 protein has one entry. This sample carries over 250,000 distinct CDR3 sequences, about 50% of them seen once, and the ten largest clones take 1% to 1.5%. The sample was sorted CD4+, CD8+, or CD8+CD57+ T cells (not recorded which) from PBMCs. The origin of the receptors is a human donor with aplastic anemia.

The V call is TRBV29-1, the J call TRBJ2-1; TRBD2 matches at 8 bases. The trim removed 4 bases at V and 9 bases at J, leaving 8 bases unmatched. There are 13 residues in the CDR3. Germline V CDR1 and CDR2: SQVTM, ANQGSEA. CDR3 sequence: CSVGSGRGREQFF. CDR3 nucleotides: TGCAGCGTTGGGAGCGGGAGAGGCCGTGAGCAGTTCTTC.

Many counts were recorded for this clonotype. The J gene is TRBJ2-7, the V gene TRBV28; D remains ambiguous. The germline V and J ends were trimmed by 3 bases and 2 bases, with 5 bases remaining between them. CDR3 length: 12 amino acids. CDR1 and CDR2 from the germline V gene are MDHEN and SYDVKM. The CDR3 bases are TGTGCCAGCAGTTTGTTCCCCTACGAGCAGTACTTC. Translation gives CASSLFPYEQYF.

This chain connects TRBV7-9 to TRBJ2-5; D is uncertain. The CDR3 runs 13 residues. Trimming removed 4 bases at V and 5 bases at J, with 11 bases between. Germline assignment: CDR1 SEHNR and CDR2 FQNEAQ (reference sequence). The DNA of the CDR3 is TGTGCCAGCAGCTCAAGAAACTGGGAGACCCAGTACTTC. As protein: CASSSRNWETQYF.

In this sample, this clonotype turned up many times. The V gene is TRBV3-1, the J gene TRBJ1-2; TRBD1 matches 10 bases. Germline V gene sequence: CDR1 LGHDT, CDR2 YNNKEL (reference sequence). Trimming took 4 bases from V and 13 from J; bases not matched to a gene: 3. This CDR3 comprises 11 residues. CDR3 loop: CASSRDRGPTF. CDR3 nucleotide sequence: TGTGCCAGCAGCCGGGACAGGGGCCCCACCTTC.

This chain connects TRBV7-9 to TRBJ2-2, with D perhaps TRBD2 (6 bases). The CDR3 is 15 amino acids. The germline V and J ends were trimmed by 5 bases and 5 bases, with 15 bases remaining between them. Germline loops: CDR1 SEHNR, CDR2 FQNEAQ (reference sequence). CDR3 DNA sequence: TGTGCCAGCAGCCTCCTCGGGAGAAGAACCGGGGAGCTGTTTTTT. This gives the protein CASSLLGRRTGELFF.

This clonotype was recorded at least ten times. The CDR3 here is CASSLSIGEETQYF. In nucleotides, the CDR3 is TGTGCCAGCAGCTTATCGATAGGAGAGGAGACCCAGTACTTC. V is TRBV7-9 and J is TRBJ2-5; D gene uncertain. Trimming took off 2 bases at V and 5 bases at J, with 12 bases between the two ends. The V gene's germline CDR1 is SEHNR and CDR2 FQNEAQ (reference sequence). The CDR3 loop spans 14 amino acids.

The chain is built from TRBV15 and TRBJ1-3; no clear D gene. This CDR3 contains 16 residues. CDR1 and CDR2 (germline): LNHNV, YYDKDF (reference sequence). V lost 3 bases to trimming and J lost 0 bases, with 12 bases between them. The CDR3: CATSSYGFGSGNTIYF. CDR3 coding DNA: TGTGCCACCAGCAGTTACGGTTTCGGCTCTGGAAACACCATATATTTT.

At least ten counts were recorded for this clonotype. The chain has TRBV12-3 or TRBV12-4 and TRBJ1-3; D gene unclear. V lost 7 bases, J lost 4 bases, and 17 bases lay in between. The CDR3 is made up of 15 amino acids. CDR3 region: CASTLAATGGNTIYF. CDR3 in DNA: TGTGCCAGCACCTTGGCCGCAACGGGGGGAAACACCATATATTTT.

This clonotype was picked up many times. The chain carries TRBV5-1 and TRBJ2-3; D perhaps matches TRBD1 (6 bases). The CDR3 contains 15 residues. Trimming took off 0 bases at V and 2 bases at J, with 10 bases between the two ends. Germline values: CDR1 SGHRS, CDR2 YFSETQ. CDR3 amino acids: CASSLDRASTDTQYF. CDR3 sequence (DNA): TGCGCCAGCAGCTTGGACAGGGCATCCACAGATACGCAGTATTTT.

The chain recombines TRBV6-6 with TRBJ2-3, with TRBD2 matching 12 bases. V dropped 5 bases and J dropped 1; count of bases not matched to a gene: 16. The V gene's germline CDR1 is MNHNY and CDR2 SVGAGI (reference sequence). CDR3 length: 20 residues. CDR3 protein: CASSEARPSGRVSGTDTQYF. The CDR3 coding sequence is TGTGCCAGCAGTGAAGCGAGGCCTAGCGGGAGGGTGAGCGGCACAGATACGCAGTATTTT.

This clonotype came up many times. V usage is TRBV30 and J usage is TRBJ1-2; TRBD1 matches 7 bases. Germline V lookup: CDR1 GTSNPN, CDR2 SVGIG (reference sequence). V gave up 5 bases and J gave up 4 bases; unmatched junction bases: 7. There are 13 residues in the CDR3. CDR3 amino acids: CAWSLGQAYGYTF. CDR3 nucleotides: TGTGCCTGGTCACTTGGACAGGCCTATGGCTACACCTTC.

This clonotype was observed a handful of times. This chain links TRBV6-4 with TRBJ2-1; 12 bases line up with TRBD2. The germline gives CDR1 MRHNA, CDR2 SNTAGT. J lost 12 bases, V lost 8 bases, and 11 bases had no gene match. CDR3 length: 14 residues. Here the CDR3 DNA reads TGTGCCAGCCGCCCTTCTAGCGGGGGGGGGGGGCAGTTCTTC. Translation: CASRPSSGGGGQFF.

The rearrangement links TRBV24-1 to TRBJ2-1; tentative D call: TRBD2 (6 bases). The CDR3 sequence is 14 residues long. Germline loops: CDR1 KGHDR, CDR2 SFDVKD. Deletions cut 12 bases from V and 0 bases from J, with 14 bases between. CDR3 amino acids: CAVSGPLSYNEQFF. The DNA for the CDR3 is TGTGCCGTTAGCGGCCCCCTCTCCTACAATGAGCAGTTCTTC.

This clonotype was counted many times. The gene calls are TRBV12-3 or TRBV12-4 and TRBJ1-3; possible D gene TRBD1, 5 bases. This CDR3 has 14 residues. The V gene lost 1 base and the J gene lost 4 bases, with 8 bases spanning the gap. CDR3 in DNA: TGTGCCAGCAGTTTAGTTACAGGAGGAAACACCATATATTTT. Its translation: CASSLVTGGNTIYF.

This clonotype was observed a single time. This chain links TRBV20-1 with TRBJ2-7; TRBD2 agrees at 7 bases. Germline V lookup: CDR1 DFQATT, CDR2 SNEGSKA (reference sequence). Unmatched junction bases numbered 5, after V lost 3 bases and J lost 0 bases. This CDR3 is 14 amino acids long. CDR3 in DNA: TGCAGTGCTAGTTCCGCGGGAGACTCCTACGAGCAGTACTTC. It yields the protein CSASSAGDSYEQYF.

This clonotype was observed a single time. The DNA of the CDR3 is TGTGCCAGTACCGCCGCCAGGGGGCACTATGGCTACACCTTC. Its translation: CASTAARGHYGYTF. The chain uses TRBV19 and TRBJ1-2; TRBD1 agrees at 8 bases. V shed 7 bases, J shed 3 bases, and the junction held 7 bases outside the gene matches. This CDR3 contains 14 residues. Germline assignment: CDR1 LNHDA and CDR2 SQIVND (reference sequence).

This clonotype showed up just once. V is TRBV28 and J is TRBJ1-5; 7 bases are shared with TRBD1. The germline gives CDR1 MDHEN, CDR2 SYDVKM. The length of the CDR3 is 15 residues. Trimming cost V 4 bases and J 6 bases; bases outside gene matches: 9. For the CDR3, the DNA is TGTGCCAGCAGTTCCTTGACAGGGAAGGGTCAGCCCCAGCATTTT. Protein sequence: CASSSLTGKGQPQHF.